This record concerns one TCR beta chain sequence. What it binds is unknown. The sample originates from a study of T cell responses to AZD1222 COVID-19 vaccine. Study-level findings and limits: CD4 TCRs associated with vaccination spanned spike, dominating at 160-218 and 743-854. The number of AZD1222 recipients seropositive at baseline was only five or six.

Clones were read by immunoSEQ multiplex PCR, and TCRdb kept only the in-frame ones, dropping some. Found here are under 150,000 clones, roughly 90% of them singletons; the top ten hold just over 3%. The material sequenced was peripheral blood, taken on day 0 of AZD1222 vaccination. The sequence was collected from an adult in good health.

CDR3 in DNA: TGTGCCAGCAGTGAAAGGTGGACCTACGAGCAGTACTTC. Its protein product is CASSERWTYEQYF. This chain links TRBV6-1 with TRBJ2-7; D unresolved. V was trimmed by 2 bases and J by 2 bases, leaving 7 bases between them. There are 13 residues in the CDR3. Germline CDR1 and CDR2: MNHNS and SASEGT.